Listed below are T cell receptor beta chains from one sample, sequenced in a study of human T cells and chemical hapten exposure. TCRdb redid the calling of the RACE reads with MiXCR, one entry per CDR3 protein. In the table there are tens of thousands of distinct CDR3 sequences, about 8.5% of which are singletons. The sequencing used whole blood, collected in connection with sensitization to the hapten diphenylcyclopropenone (DPC). The source of these receptors is a woman aged 45-59 years with alopecia areata. Some clones in this sample may be carry-over from other donors' samples. Each CDR3 is given with its conserved first and last residue. The D gene is left open where the match is weak. Only some rows state a clone size, as once, few, many or a class for expanded clones.

NA,TRBV11-2,many,16,TRBJ2-1,TGTGCCAGCAGCTTAGACCCCGAGTCCTCCTACAATGAGCAGTTCTTC,CASSLDPESSYNEQFF
NA,TRBV11-2,NA,15,TRBJ2-7,TGTGCCAGCAGCCCCCCATCCGGGACCATCTACGAGCAGTACTTC,CASSPPSGTIYEQYF
NA,TRBV11-2,few,13,TRBJ2-7,TGTGCCAGCAGCTTAGAAAGCTCGGGCGAGCAGTACTTC,CASSLESSGEQYF
NA,TRBV5-1,NA,15,TRBJ2-1,TGCGCCAGCAGCTTGGAGCCGAGTAACGCCCATGAGCAGTTCTTC,CASSLEPSNAHEQFF
TRBD2,TRBV7-2,few,16,TRBJ2-3,TGTGCCAGCAGCGGGCCCACTAGCGGGAGCACAGATACGCAGTATTTT,CASSGPTSGSTDTQYF
TRBD1,TRBV29-1,NA,12,TRBJ2-5,TGCAGCGCGGACAGGGGAGGAGAGACCCAGTACTTC,CSADRGGETQYF
TRBD1,TRBV7-9,NA,15,TRBJ2-7,TGTGCCAGCACCGTACCGGGACAGGGTCGGGACGAGCAGTACTTC,CASTVPGQGRDEQYF
NA,TRBV29-1,few,17,TRBJ1-5,TGCAGCGTTTGGGGCTTCGTGGGGGATACGGACAATCAGCCCCAGCATTTT,CSVWGFVGDTDNQPQHF
NA,TRBV6-2/TRBV6-3,NA,14,TRBJ2-4,TGTGCCAGCAGGCCTACAGGGCGCAAAAACATTCAGTACTTC,CASRPTGRKNIQYF
NA,TRBV5-1,NA,14,TRBJ2-3,TGCGCCAGCAGTTATGGGGGGGGCGCAGATACGCAGTATTTT,CASSYGGGADTQYF
NA,TRBV3-1,many,13,TRBJ2-7,TGTGCCAGCAGCGCGGACAGCAGGCGGACGCTGTACTTC,CASSADSRRTLYF
NA,TRBV12-3/TRBV12-4,NA,14,TRBJ1-1,TGTGCCAGCAGTTTCGGGGCTACGGGAACTGAAGCTTTCTTT,CASSFGATGTEAFF
NA,TRBV7-2,NA,14,TRBJ2-7,TGTGCCAGCAGCCCCTCTTTTACCTCCTACGAGCAGTACTTC,CASSPSFTSYEQYF
TRBD1,TRBV7-9,many,16,TRBJ2-7,TGTGCCAGCAGCTTAACCGGACAGGGGATATCGAGCGAGCAGTACTTC,CASSLTGQGISSEQYF
NA,TRBV19,once,14,TRBJ2-5,TGTGCCAGTACCGCCCTATCGGACCAAGAGACCCAGTACTTC,CASTALSDQETQYF
TRBD2,TRBV28,NA,13,TRBJ2-1,TGTGCCAGCAGTCCCCCCGGGAGGAATGAGCAGTTCTTC,CASSPPGRNEQFF
NA,TRBV12-3/TRBV12-4,NA,15,TRBJ1-6,TGTGCCAGCAGTTTGGTGGGGGGCGGAAATTCACCCCTCCACTTT,CASSLVGGGNSPLHF
NA,TRBV29-1,many,13,TRBJ1-5,TGCAGCGTTGGGGCGTTGGGCAATCAGCCCCAGCATTTT,CSVGALGNQPQHF
TRBD2,TRBV11-3,NA,14,TRBJ2-1,TGTGCCAGCAGCCTGAGCGGGAGTTCCAGGGAGCAGTTCTTC,CASSLSGSSREQFF